This T cell receptor (beta chain) was captured in a study of post-analysis software for immune sequencing data. Study outcomes and limitations: Significantly lower normalized Chao1 diversity was found in patients with multiple sclerosis relative to controls. A few TRBV segments (TRBV5-6, TRBV5-1 and TRBV20-1 among them) occurred more frequently in patients than in controls. Batch-matched samples strongly co-clustered by F measure.

The CDR3 covers 13 residues. Germline V gives CDR1 KGHSH, CDR2 LQKENI. V dropped 3 bases and J dropped 4 bases, with 6 bases sitting between them. A few counts support this clonotype. Its antigen is undetermined. Prepared TCR beta cDNA libraries contained unique molecular identifiers. A single record per CDR3 protein comes from TCRdb applying MiXCR to the PCR reads. Among around 710,000 distinct CDR3 sequences listed, 46% were seen once. The receptor was isolated from a girl aged 5 to 17 with multiple sclerosis. The sample was blood. The chain is built from TRBV18 and TRBJ2-2; maybe TRBD2 (5 bases). The CDR3 here is CASSPTITGELFF. The CDR3 bases are TGTGCCAGCTCACCGACTATCACCGGGGAGCTGTTTTTT.